These 32 T cell receptor beta chains share one sample of origin, sequenced in a study of shared clonotypes between healthy human individuals. Repertoires were generated with immunoSEQ multiplex PCR, while TCRdb's copy carries only in-frame clones and drops some. This table has hundreds of thousands of clones, approximately 79% appearing once. Sequenced: memory CD4+ T cells sorted from blood. As for subset: CD45RA-negative fraction. All receptors come from a woman aged 30 to 39 in good health.

V is TRBV18 and J is TRBJ2-7; D could derive from TRBD1 or TRBD2 (5 bases each). The CDR3 contains 14 residues. Trimming left V 3 bases short and J 4 bases short, with 13 bases between. CDR1 and CDR2 from the germline V gene are KGHSH and LQKENI. This CDR3 reads CASSPTSGRYEQYF. CDR3 sequence (DNA): TGTGCCAGCTCACCGACGTCGGGACGGTACGAGCAGTACTTC.

The rearrangement links TRBV11-1 to TRBJ2-2; no reliable D call. The germline gives CDR1 SGHAT, CDR2 FQDESV (reference sequence). CDR3 size: 16 residues. The V and J ends lost 1 base and 1 base respectively, with 10 bases between them. Here the CDR3 DNA reads TGTGCCAGCAGCTTAGGGAAGAACTTGAACACCGGGGAGCTGTTTTTT. As protein: CASSLGKNLNTGELFF.

The chain is built from TRBV19 and TRBJ1-4; the match to TRBD1 covers 8 bases. CDR3 length equals 15 residues. Germline trimming cut 7 bases from V and 4 bases from J; bases unmatched to any gene: 8. The germline CDR1 and CDR2 sequences are LNHDA and SQIVND (reference sequence). The CDR3 spells CASIPADRDNEKLFF. CDR3 in DNA: TGTGCCAGTATCCCCGCGGACAGGGATAATGAAAAACTGTTTTTT.

This clone has only one observation. This chain connects TRBV4-1 to TRBJ2-1, with 9 bases aligning to TRBD2. Germline lookup yields CDR1 MGHRA and CDR2 YSYEKL. J gave up 7 bases and V 2 bases, and 9 bases lay outside the gene matches. The length of the CDR3 is 16 residues. The CDR3 here is CASSQRVAGDRNEQFF. CDR3 DNA: TGCGCCAGCAGCCAACGTGTAGCGGGAGACCGGAATGAGCAGTTCTTC.

The chain links TRBV5-4 to TRBJ2-3, with D possibly being TRBD2 (5 bases). Trimming shortened V by 6 bases and J by 4 bases, and 12 bases separated the two germline ends. The germline V gene has CDR1 SGHNT and CDR2 YYREEE (reference sequence). CDR3 size: 13 residues. The CDR3, as DNA: TGTGCCAGCACCTCGGAGGTTTCAGATACGCAGTATTTT. Encoded protein: CASTSEVSDTQYF. Full variable domain (rest looked up from reference TRBV5-4 and TRBJ2-3): ETGVTQSPTHLIKTRGQQVTLRCSSQSGHNTVSWYQQALGQGPQFIFQYYREEENGRGNFPPRFSGLQFPNYSSELNVNALELDDSALYLCASTSEVSDTQYFGPGTRLTVL.

This clone was picked up many times. The chain combines TRBV7-8 with TRBJ2-5, with D tentatively TRBD1 (6 bases). V lost 5 bases and J lost 1, with 14 bases in between. The CDR3 loop spans 15 amino acids. Looked up from germline, CDR1 is SGHVS and CDR2 is FQNEAQ. CDR3 DNA sequence: TGTGCCAGCAGCCCAGGGGACCACCTCCAAGAGACCCAGTACTTC. This encodes CASSPGDHLQETQYF.

This chain links TRBV7-2 with TRBJ2-7; D is unclear. Germline V gives CDR1 SGHTA, CDR2 FQGNSA. CDR3 length equals 15 residues. The V and J ends lost 4 bases and 3 bases respectively, with 16 bases between them. The CDR3: CASSSTRSQHYEQYF. The DNA for the CDR3 is TGTGCCAGCAGCTCCACCCGGTCCCAACACTACGAGCAGTACTTC.

This clone was detected a few times. The chain joins TRBV2 to TRBJ2-7, with D tentatively TRBD1 (6 bases). V was trimmed by 6 bases and J by 0 bases, leaving 12 bases between them. This CDR3 has 14 residues. Per germline, CDR1 SNHLY and CDR2 FYNNEI. The CDR3 DNA reads TGTGCCAGCAGACGACAGGAGAGCTCCTACGAGCAGTACTTC. Amino acids: CASRRQESSYEQYF.

This clone was detected a few times. The same CDR3 arises from other DNA sequences in this sample as well. The rearrangement joins TRBV19 to TRBJ2-1, with D perhaps matching TRBD1 (6 bases). The CDR3 consists of 15 residues. Trimming took off 8 bases at V and 4 bases at J, with 18 bases between the two ends. Germline V CDR1 and CDR2: LNHDA, SQIVND (reference sequence). The CDR3 spells CASSIGQRLYNEQFF. The CDR3 DNA reads as TGTGCCAGTTCCATCGGACAGCGCCTATACAATGAGCAGTTCTTC.

This clone was observed a handful of times. This rearrangement joins TRBV10-3 to TRBJ2-1; 9 bases agree with TRBD2. Germline-derived CDR1 and CDR2 are ENHRY and SYGVKD. The CDR3 runs to 18 residues. V lost 6 bases and J lost 7; bases outside the gene matches: 19. The CDR3 sequence is CAIRPTGTSSVIRNEQFF. DNA for the CDR3: TGTGCCATCAGACCTACCGGGACTAGCTCAGTAATAAGGAATGAGCAGTTCTTC.

This chain links TRBV14 with TRBJ2-5; possibly TRBD2 for D (5 bases). The end of the DNA aligns better with TRBJ2-7, so the J call may be wrong. Germline V lookup: CDR1 SGHDN, CDR2 FVKESK. CDR3 length equals 14 residues. The CDR3 nucleotides are TGTGCCAGCAGCCAAGATGCATCTAGCCACGAGCAGTACTTC. Protein product: CASSQDASSHEQYF.

The sample holds one count of this clone. The chain employs TRBV5-1 and TRBJ2-3, with D possibly TRBD1 on 6 matching bases. CDR1 and CDR2 from the germline V gene are SGHRS and YFSETQ. The CDR3 length is 17 residues. V was cut by 0 bases and J by 8 bases, with 22 bases left in between. The CDR3 is CASSLATGDFFAATQYF. The CDR3 nucleotides are TGCGCCAGCAGCTTGGCGACAGGCGATTTTTTCGCAGCTACGCAGTATTTT.

The rearrangement uses TRBV28 and TRBJ1-1; D not certain. Looked up from germline, CDR1 is MDHEN and CDR2 is SYDVKM. The CDR3 contains 11 residues. V was pared by 7 bases and J by 5 bases, with 8 bases between. The CDR3 nucleotides read TGTGCCAGCACTGGGAGGACTGAAGCTTTCTTT. Its protein product is CASTGRTEAFF.

This clone was counted many times. V usage is TRBV11-2 and J usage is TRBJ1-2, with TRBD1 identical over 9 bases. The germline V gene encodes CDR1 SGHAT and CDR2 FQNNGV. J was trimmed by 5 bases and V by 5 bases; bases with no gene match: 3. This CDR3 region has 13 residues. CDR3 residues: CASSGGTGYGYTF. DNA of the CDR3: TGTGCCAGCAGCGGGGGGACAGGGTATGGCTACACCTTC.

The chain combines TRBV6-1 with TRBJ2-3; 7 bases map to TRBD2. The length of the CDR3 is 14 residues. Germline CDR1 MNHNS, CDR2 SASEGT. Germline trimming cut 6 bases from V and 1 base from J; bases unmatched to any gene: 4. The CDR3, as DNA: TGTGCCAGCAGGGAGAGCGGGGGCACAGATACGCAGTATTTT. Its translation is CASRESGGTDTQYF.

The CDR3 spells CASSESDRDLKTQYF. The CDR3 DNA sequence: TGCGCCAGCAGCGAGTCGGACAGGGATTTGAAGACCCAGTACTTC. V usage is TRBV5-1 and J usage is TRBJ2-5; the match to TRBD1 covers 8 bases. The germline gives CDR1 SGHRS, CDR2 YFSETQ. V shed 4 bases, J shed 6 bases, and the junction held 11 bases outside the gene matches. The CDR3 spans 15 residues.

The chain employs TRBV28 and TRBJ1-1; tentatively, D is TRBD1 (5 bases). The V gene lost 4 bases and the J gene lost 0 bases, with 9 bases spanning the gap. Germline assignment: CDR1 MDHEN and CDR2 SYDVKM. The CDR3 runs to 14 residues. This chain's CDR3 is CASSSRGMNTEAFF. The CDR3 DNA is TGTGCCAGCAGTTCTCGGGGGATGAACACTGAAGCTTTCTTT.

This clone occurred a few times. The chain links TRBV7-9 to TRBJ1-1; D gene ambiguous. V was cut by 5 bases and J by 5 bases, with 12 bases left in between. The CDR3 is 13 residues long. CDR1 is SEHNR, CDR2 FQNEAQ, per germline (reference sequence). CDR3 in amino acids: CASSLEERTEAFF. The CDR3 bases are TGTGCCAGCAGCCTGGAAGAGAGAACTGAAGCTTTCTTT.

The chain is built from TRBV7-2 and TRBJ1-4, with D possibly matching TRBD1 (5 bases). The V gene lost 5 bases and the J gene lost 5 bases, with 15 bases spanning the gap. Germline CDR1 and CDR2: SGHTA and FQGNSA. This CDR3 is built from 15 residues. The CDR3 nucleotides read TGTGCCAGCAGCCCTCCGCGGGGGTTGAATGAAAAACTGTTTTTT. Translated, it gives CASSPPRGLNEKLFF.

This chain links TRBV6-6 with TRBJ2-7; no reliable D call. V lost 4 bases, J lost 5 bases, and 9 bases lay in between. The CDR3 consists of 12 residues. Germline-derived CDR1 and CDR2 are MNHNY and SVGAGI (reference sequence). This chain's CDR3 is CASSSPGNEQYF. CDR3 DNA sequence: TGTGCCAGCAGTTCTCCTGGTAACGAGCAGTACTTC.

This clone was seen only once. The chain joins TRBV30 to TRBJ1-2; D gene ambiguous. There are 12 residues in the CDR3. The ends were cut back, 3 bases at V and 4 bases at J, with 9 bases in the middle. The germline V gene has CDR1 GTSNPN and CDR2 SVGIG (reference sequence). The CDR3 sequence is CAWRRSFYGYTF. In DNA, the CDR3 is TGTGCCTGGAGAAGGTCCTTCTATGGCTACACCTTC.

This chain uses TRBV19 with TRBJ1-5; 7 nucleotides align to TRBD1. Trimming removed 3 bases from V and 0 bases from J; junction bases left unmatched: 5. The length of the CDR3 is 16 residues. From germline, CDR1 is LNHDA and CDR2 SQIVND (reference sequence). This CDR3 reads CASSIQGGLSNQPQHF. DNA for the CDR3: TGTGCCAGTAGTATCCAAGGGGGCCTTAGCAATCAGCCCCAGCATTTT.

This clone was seen just once. V is TRBV5-4 and J is TRBJ2-3; D may be TRBD2 (6 bases). The CDR3 has 15 residues. In germline, CDR1 is SGHNT, CDR2 YYREEE (reference sequence). The V and J ends lost 0 bases and 2 bases respectively, with 10 bases between them. CDR3 residues: CASSLDGGTTDTQYF. In nucleotides, the CDR3 is TGTGCCAGCAGCTTGGATGGCGGGACCACAGATACGCAGTATTTT.

The J gene is TRBJ2-1, the V gene TRBV6-1, with TRBD2 matching over 7 bases. Trimming removed 4 bases from V and 7 bases from J; junction bases left unmatched: 19. Germline values: CDR1 MNHNS, CDR2 SASEGT. The CDR3 runs to 18 residues. The CDR3 sequence: CASSVFPPLGTTANEQFF. CDR3 coding DNA: TGTGCCAGCAGTGTCTTCCCGCCGTTAGGGACTACAGCTAATGAGCAGTTCTTC.

This clone was detected only a few times. The chain uses TRBV5-1 and TRBJ2-7, with 7 bases identical to TRBD1. V dropped 4 bases and J dropped 6; count of bases not matched to a gene: 10. Looked up from germline, CDR1 is SGHRS and CDR2 is YFSETQ. The CDR3 is 14 amino acids. The CDR3, as DNA: TGCGCCAGCAGCCCAGACAGGGAAATGGGCGAGCAGTACTTC. It translates to CASSPDREMGEQYF.

The chain recombines TRBV28 with TRBJ1-1, with a possible D match to TRBD1 (6 bases). The CDR3 sequence is 12 residues long. Germline V CDR1 and CDR2: MDHEN, SYDVKM. Between the trimmed V and J ends, which lost 10 bases and 6 bases, there was a span of 15 bases. Here the CDR3 reads CATDRRGSEAFF. The CDR3 DNA reads as TGTGCCACCGACCGGAGGGGGTCTGAAGCTTTCTTT.

The CDR3 protein is CASSPREGGYGYTF. The CDR3 DNA follows: TGTGCCAGCAGCCCCCGGGAGGGTGGCTATGGCTACACCTTC. The genes are TRBV7-6 and TRBJ1-2; D gene ambiguous. Trimming took off 5 bases at V and 4 bases at J, with 14 bases between the two ends. There are 14 residues in the CDR3. Per the germline V gene, CDR1 is SGHVS and CDR2 is FNYEAQ.

The V gene is TRBV7-8, the J gene TRBJ1-2, with D possibly matching TRBD1 (6 bases). There are 16 residues in the CDR3. CDR1 is SGHVS, CDR2 FQNEAQ, per germline. Trimming removed 1 base at V and 5 bases at J, with 17 bases between. CDR3 residues: CASSLESGDQLYGYTF. DNA of the CDR3: TGTGCCAGCAGCTTAGAGTCAGGGGATCAACTATATGGCTACACCTTC. Complete variable domain (other parts from reference TRBV7-8 and TRBJ1-2): GAGVSQSPRYKVAKRGQDVALRCDPISGHVSLFWYQQALGQGPEFLTYFQNEAQLDKSGLPSDRFFAERPEGSVSTLKIQRTQQEDSAVYLCASSLESGDQLYGYTFGSGTRLTVV.

The chain carries TRBV6-6 and TRBJ2-7; 9 nucleotides match TRBD1. Trimming took 6 bases from V and 5 from J; bases not matched to a gene: 14. The CDR3 is 16 amino acids. CDR1 and CDR2 (germline): MNHNY, SVGAGI (reference sequence). The CDR3 region is CASSTTARDRVHEQYF. The CDR3 region has the DNA TGTGCCAGCAGCACTACCGCCCGGGACAGGGTCCACGAGCAGTACTTC.

V is TRBV10-3 and J is TRBJ1-4; no definite D call. The V end was cut by 5 bases, the J end by 0 bases, with 13 bases between. The CDR3 spans 16 residues. Germline CDR1 and CDR2: ENHRY and SYGVKD. CDR3 sequence reads: CAISTGPYATNEKLFF. CDR3 DNA sequence: TGTGCCATCAGTACCGGGCCGTATGCAACTAATGAAAAACTGTTTTTT.

The chain combines TRBV4-1 with TRBJ2-1; 11 bases align to TRBD2. CDR1 and CDR2 (germline): MGHRA, YSYEKL. CDR3 size: 19 residues. J gave up 6 bases and V 0 bases, and 13 bases lay outside the gene matches. DNA for the CDR3: TGCGCCAGCAGCCAAGATGTCTTAGTACTAGCGGGAGAGATCAATGAGCAGTTCTTC. Its protein product is CASSQDVLVLAGEINEQFF.

Only a few counts were recorded for this clone. The same CDR3 is also encoded by other DNA sequences in this sample. The CDR3 loop reads CASSRDSQETQYF. The CDR3 bases are TGTGCCAGCAGTCGGGACAGCCAAGAGACCCAGTACTTC. The V and J genes are TRBV2 and TRBJ2-5; 7 bases line up with TRBD1. Trimming removed 5 bases from V and 1 base from J; junction bases left unmatched: 1. This CDR3 spans 13 amino acids. Germline V gene data show CDR1 as SNHLY and CDR2 as FYNNEI.